The 16 T cell receptor beta chains below come from one sample, sequenced in a study of PD-1 blockade in classical Hodgkin lymphoma. TCRdb keeps only in-frame clones here, not all; method: immunoSEQ multiplex PCR. Among about 50,000 clones, 65% to 80% were seen once, and the ten largest hold about an eighth. Time point given: cycle 4 day 1 (C4D1), after around six weeks of nivolumab. Patients all relapsed after autologous stem cell transplantation, and there was variation in brentuximab vedotin exposure. Sequencing used peripheral blood mononuclear cells (PBMCs), obtained before the fourth cycle of nivolumab. These receptors were collected from a human donor with classical Hodgkin lymphoma.

The chain joins TRBV4-2 to TRBJ2-7; 10 bases are shared with TRBD1. V was pared by 3 bases and J by 3 bases, with 8 bases of the junction left unmatched. This CDR3 has 16 amino acids. Germline values: CDR1 LGHNA, CDR2 YNFKEQ. The CDR3 region is CASSHEGGTGVYEQYF. CDR3 DNA sequence: TGTGCCAGCAGCCATGAAGGAGGGACAGGGGTCTACGAGCAGTACTTC.

The V call is TRBV5-1, the J call TRBJ2-2; D gene unclear. With 0 bases removed from V and 6 bases from J, the gap between germline ends came to 3 bases. CDR1 is SGHRS and CDR2 is YFSETQ in the germline V gene. This CDR3 has 12 amino acids. Here the CDR3 reads CASSLVAGELFF. The CDR3 nucleotides read TGCGCCAGCAGCTTGGTTGCCGGGGAGCTGTTTTTT.

V usage is TRBV9 and J usage is TRBJ1-3; D is unresolved. Germline V gives CDR1 SGDLS, CDR2 YYNGEE. V lost 0 bases, J lost 0 bases, and 4 bases lay in between. CDR3 size: 14 residues. The CDR3: CASSVEGSGNTIYF. The CDR3 nucleotides are TGTGCCAGCAGCGTAGAGGGCTCTGGAAACACCATATATTTT.

The V and J genes are TRBV6-6 and TRBJ2-5, with TRBD2 as a possible D gene (6 bases). The CDR3 covers 13 residues. Trimming stripped 3 bases from V and 5 bases from J, with 10 bases between. Germline-derived CDR1 and CDR2 are MNHNY and SVGAGI (reference sequence). The CDR3 DNA reads as TGTGCCAGCAGTTATTCGGGAGTTGAGACCCAGTACTTC. It specifies CASSYSGVETQYF.

In DNA, the CDR3 is TGTGCCAGCAGTTACACCCACCCCACAGATACGCAGTATTTT. Its protein product is CASSYTHPTDTQYF. V and J are TRBV6-6 and TRBJ2-3; no definite D call. The CDR3 is 14 amino acids. V was clipped by 2 bases and J by 2 bases, with 8 bases between them. CDR1 is MNHNY and CDR2 is SVGAGI in the germline V gene (reference sequence).

DNA for the CDR3: TGTGCCATCTTAGAGGGGGCAACAAATCAGCCCCAGCATTTT. Translation: CAILEGATNQPQHF. This chain uses TRBV10-3 with TRBJ1-5; 7 bases align to TRBD1. There are 14 residues in the CDR3. V was pared by 8 bases and J by 4 bases, with 8 bases of the junction left unmatched. Germline CDR1 is ENHRY and CDR2 is SYGVKD.

The chain couples TRBV10-3 to TRBJ2-1, with TRBD2 matching 7 bases. With V trimmed by 6 bases and J by 10 bases, 9 bases remained unmatched. The CDR3 consists of 13 residues. CDR1 and CDR2 (germline): ENHRY, SYGVKD. The CDR3: CAISETQAGEQFF. The CDR3, as DNA: TGTGCCATCAGCGAAACTCAAGCGGGAGAGCAGTTCTTC.

Here the CDR3 reads CASSLTGTYYGYTF. For the CDR3, the DNA is TGTGCCAGCAGTCTGACAGGGACGTACTATGGCTACACCTTC. The gene calls are TRBV27 and TRBJ1-2; 7 nucleotides align to TRBD1. This CDR3 contains 14 residues. The V gene end was trimmed by 5 bases and the J gene end by 3 bases; junction bases not matched to a gene: 6. CDR1 MNHEY and CDR2 SMNVEV come from the germline V gene (reference sequence).

This clone was counted only a few times. The gene calls are TRBV19 and TRBJ2-7; D is unclear. The V and J ends lost 5 bases and 7 bases respectively, with 15 bases between them. The V gene's germline CDR1 is LNHDA and CDR2 SQIVND (reference sequence). CDR3 length: 13 amino acids. The CDR3 protein is CASSLSGPREQYF. DNA for the CDR3: TGTGCCAGTAGTCTCTCCGGACCCCGGGAGCAGTACTTC.

The gene calls are TRBV20-1 and TRBJ2-5; D is uncertain. The CDR3 covers 11 residues. V dropped 1 base and J dropped 8 bases, with 8 bases sitting between them. The germline gives CDR1 DFQATT, CDR2 SNEGSKA (reference sequence). The CDR3 spells CSARVGVTQYF. The CDR3 DNA is TGCAGTGCTAGAGTGGGCGTTACCCAGTACTTC.

The chain is built from TRBV2 and TRBJ2-6; D is possibly TRBD1 (6 bases). The V end was cut by 5 bases, the J end by 2 bases, with 10 bases between. In germline, CDR1 is SNHLY, CDR2 FYNNEI. The CDR3 spans 15 residues. CDR3 nucleotides: TGTGCCAGCAGTAACAGGGTTCCTGGGGCCAACGTCCTGACTTTC. Translation: CASSNRVPGANVLTF.

The rearrangement joins TRBV7-6 to TRBJ1-4, with 7 bases lining up with TRBD1. The junction had 4 bases not matched to a gene; V was cut back by 5 bases and J by 7 bases. The CDR3 totals 13 residues. Germline V gene data show CDR1 as SGHVS and CDR2 as FNYEAQ. CDR3 sequence: CASSTTGLEKLFF. CDR3 coding DNA: TGTGCCAGCAGCACGACAGGGCTTGAAAAACTGTTTTTT.

This clone has just a few counts. The chain employs TRBV30 and TRBJ1-1; D is unclear. The CDR3 totals 16 residues. Trimming pared 0 bases from V and 2 bases from J, leaving 16 bases between. The germline V gene has CDR1 GTSNPN and CDR2 SVGIG (reference sequence). The CDR3 sequence is CAWSVRGWVGNTEAFF. CDR3 sequence (DNA): TGTGCCTGGAGTGTACGAGGTTGGGTCGGAAACACTGAAGCTTTCTTT.

This clone was detected a few times. The rearrangement links TRBV6-5 to TRBJ2-7; D might be TRBD1 or TRBD2, each matching 5 bases. Germline V CDR1 and CDR2: MNHEY, SVGAGI. Trimming pared 0 bases from V and 5 bases from J, leaving 14 bases between. This CDR3 spans 15 amino acids. Here the CDR3 reads CASSYSPTGLDEQYF. DNA of the CDR3: TGTGCCAGCAGTTACTCCCCGACGGGGCTCGACGAGCAGTACTTC.

This clone was counted a few times. V gene TRBV19 combines with J gene TRBJ2-2; the D gene is possibly TRBD1 (6 bases). Germline assignment: CDR1 LNHDA and CDR2 SQIVND (reference sequence). V lost 5 bases and J 8 bases, leaving 21 bases between the germline ends. CDR3 size: 16 residues. This CDR3 is CASSFLRRGIGGELFF. For the CDR3, the DNA is TGTGCCAGTAGTTTCCTCAGAAGGGGGATAGGAGGGGAGCTGTTTTTT. The variable domain in full, completed from reference TRBV19 and TRBJ2-2, reads DGGITQSPKYLFRKEGQNVTLSCEQNLNHDAMYWYRQDPGQGLRLIYYSQIVNDFQKGDIAEGYSVSREKKESFPLTVTSAQKNPTAFYLCASSFLRRGIGGELFFGEGSRLTVL.

The chain is built from TRBV7-9 and TRBJ2-1; 7 nucleotides agree with TRBD1. This CDR3 has 15 amino acids. Per germline, CDR1 SEHNR and CDR2 FQNEAQ (reference sequence). With V trimmed by 2 bases and J by 2 bases, 3 bases remained unmatched. CDR3 in amino acids: CASSLITGAYNEQFF. The DNA for the CDR3 is TGTGCCAGCAGCTTAATCACAGGGGCCTACAATGAGCAGTTCTTC. Using reference TRBV7-9 and TRBJ2-1 for the parts outside the CDR3, the full variable domain is DTGVSQNPRHKITKRGQNVTFRCDPISEHNRLYWYRQTLGQGPEFLTYFQNEAQLEKSRLLSDRFSAERPKGSFSTLEIQRTEQGDSAMYLCASSLITGAYNEQFFGPGTRLTVL.